The entry below describes one T cell receptor beta chain. Its cognate antigen is unknown. The ends were cut back, 9 bases at V and 1 base at J, with 9 bases in the middle. Per the germline V gene, CDR1 is LGHNT and CDR2 is FRNRAP. The CDR3 runs to 13 residues. This specimen belongs to a study of cytomegalovirus exposure and HLA in healthy donors. General observations from the study: Being productive about 87% or about 30% of the time was typical of most TCR beta V segments in an earlier analysis. The study listed 150 to 200 cytomegalovirus-associated TCR beta chains.

The PCR ran on 60 Vbeta and 13 Jbeta primers. Some clones are missing from TCRdb's copy, which holds only in-frame ones; the method was immunoSEQ multiplex PCR. The clone table shows about 87,000 clones, with the ten largest holding less than 20%. The sample consisted of PBMCs. This TCR was sampled from a man over 45 in good health and CMV-seropositive. The rearrangement links TRBV12-5 to TRBJ2-2, with a possible D match to TRBD2 (5 bases). The CDR3 bases are TGTGCTAGCAGACTACTGAACACCGGGGAGCTGTTTTTT. It is translated as CASRLLNTGELFF.